The following is a T cell receptor (beta chain) sequence with its context. In its sample, this clonotype was seen many times. Its cognate antigen has yet to be identified. Qualities for individual bases were not recorded, and no much larger clone is one base off. The TCR beta CDR3 regions were amplified from the RNA transcripts. For the first round of RT-PCR on the TCR CDR3, the HTBI primer set was used together with the Qiagen OneStep RT-PCR kit. Libraries were constructed in a second round of multiplex PCR, after which size selection and purification were performed. Sequencing of the libraries was done on an Illumina HiSeq2000 using paired-end 100 bp reads. Processing in the source paper ran as follows. SOAPnuke was used to process the raw data, throwing out any read that contained adapters or uncalled bases, had a mean Phred below 15, or lacked an exact constant-primer or identifier match. COPE v1.2.5 was used to merge the high-quality paired reads, and each unique nucleotide sequence was defined as a clonotype. MiTCR v1.1 was used to align clonotypes to the IMGT TRBV, TRBD and TRBJ reference segments. Analysis was restricted to V-J combinations with a frequency above 0.0001, which covered 99.2% of repertoires. A TCS score was defined as the ratio of F50 (clonal expansion) to E x V (chaos), with BLOSUM62-based TCRdist applied between CDR3 peptides within each V-J. Welch's t-statistics and random forest reduced 514 V-J features to 10 to 15, which were used in a naive Bayes classifier (R e1071). Starting from the raw public reads, TCRdb applied fastp trimming at Q25, assembled clones with MiXCR and retained in-frame beta chains. When rows share a CDR3 protein, they turn into one entry using the most common DNA and genes. The V and J calls, along with clone size, are taken from TCRdb and not from the paper's own processing. This sample comprises approximately 400,000 distinct CDR3 sequences, about 18% of them detected only once. Around 3.6% of the sample lies in the top ten.

These data are taken from a study of T cells in Graves' hyperthyroidism and ophthalmopathy (dated by TCRdb to 2018 to 2020). Some background on the complete study: Peripheral blood was collected at initial diagnosis, before any treatment. Prospective prediction of ophthalmopathy was tested in an independent validation cohort consisting of 18 hyperthyroidism patients and around 17 patients who later progressed to ophthalmopathy. The approximately 97 discovery patients were randomly divided into training and test sets at a 7:3 ratio. The paper reports TCR Vbeta CDR3 sequencing of 140 or so peripheral blood samples: some 44 ophthalmopathy, fewer than 80 hyperthyroidism and 17 progressor patients. Thyroid tissue and blood T-cell repertoires from about six Graves' hyperthyroidism patients were also compared in the study. TCR V-J signatures able to tell the groups apart were searched for in a discovery cohort of some 100 patients, of whom more than 40 had Graves' ophthalmopathy and about 60 had stable Graves' hyperthyroidism. Once sampling was done, hyperthyroidism patients were given methimazole at a starting dose of 30 mg daily, whereas ophthalmopathy patients were given high-dose intravenous methylprednisolone. Here is what the overall study found, with its caveats: Sample size was not statistically predetermined, and investigators were not blinded to group allocation. A model built on a 13 V-J signature distinguished ophthalmopathy from stable hyperthyroidism, reaching 85% to 90% sensitivity and under 84% specificity in cross-validation and 80%/75% in testing. Blood samples also contained most of the expanded thyroid clonotypes (frequency above 0.001), which suggests that blood repertoires may reflect thyroid immune responses. In validation, the model predicted progression to ophthalmopathy with about 71% sensitivity and roughly 72% specificity, a median of 6.5 months before onset.

Stable Graves' hyperthyroidism was defined as the absence of progression to ophthalmopathy over 18 months of follow-up. The hyperthyroidism patients were between 18 and 65 years old and newly diagnosed, with a disease duration of less than 2 months. Exclusion was applied to patients with uncontrolled infections, other autoimmune diseases, pregnancy or lactation. Clinical symptoms, serum thyroxine and TRAb, thyroid ultrasound, and orbital computed tomography formed the basis for the diagnoses. Ficoll-Paque density gradient centrifugation was used to isolate PBMCs from approximately 10 ml of fresh peripheral blood. Total RNA was extracted using Trizol reagent, and RNA quality was assessed on an Agilent 2100 Bioanalyzer. The CDR3 measures 14 amino acids from cysteine to phenylalanine. Only the CDR3 DNA stays, 42 bases, in frame from base 1. From the germline V gene, CDR1 is MNHEY and CDR2 is SVGEGT. V is pruned by 7 bases and J by 2 bases, leaving 4 bases of the junction without a gene match.

The chain couples TRBV6-2 or TRBV6-3 to TRBJ2-7; TRBD2 matches 11 bases in the middle. The sequence was obtained from a woman aged 18-35 years with Graves' hyperthyroidism. The sequenced material came from blood. Read as DNA, the sequence is TGTGCCAGCACCCCTAGCGGGGGGACCTACGAGCAGTACTTC. Protein translation: CASTPSGGTYEQYF.